A selection of T cell receptor beta chains follows, all from one sample in a study of blood T cell repertoires in COVID-19. TCRdb keeps only in-frame clones here, not all; method: immunoSEQ multiplex PCR. The sample contains 150,000 to 200,000 clones, approximately 86% of which appear only once. The sample was peripheral blood. The receptors come from a woman aged 40-49 years with COVID-19, enrolled during active disease. Each CDR3 is given with its conserved first and last residue. The D gene is left open where the match is weak. The size field is filled for only some rows; it gives once, few, many or a size class.

TRBV6-6,TRBJ2-1,-,-,TGTGCCAGCAGTTTGGGGGCTCGGCTTGGGGACAATGAGCAGTTCTTC,CASSLGARLGDNEQFF
TRBV28,TRBJ1-2,-,-,TGTGCCAGCAGTTCCCCCCTTAGAGGATTTAACTATGGCTACACCTTC,CASSSPLRGFNYGYTF
TRBV7-2,TRBJ2-7,-,TRBD1,TGTGCCAGCAGCTCGGACAGGTGGTTGTACGAGCAGTACTTC,CASSSDRWLYEQYF
TRBV6-5,TRBJ2-1,-,TRBD2,TGTGCCAGCATACAGACTAGCGGGGAGCAGTTCTTC,CASIQTSGEQFF
TRBV11-1,TRBJ1-1,-,-,TGTGCCAGCAGCTTAGGGGGCCTGAAGGGAGCTTTCTTT,CASSLGGLKGAFF
TRBV9,TRBJ1-5,-,TRBD1,TGTGCCAGCAGCGGGGGGACAGATAGCAATCAGCCCCAGCATTTT,CASSGGTDSNQPQHF
TRBV7-9,TRBJ2-1,-,-,TGTGCCAGCAGCTTAGCCCCAGGGTCCAATGAGCAGTTCTTC,CASSLAPGSNEQFF
TRBV27,TRBJ2-7,-,-,TGTGCCAGCAGTTTGTGGCTAGGCCGCGAGCAGTACTTC,CASSLWLGREQYF
TRBV28,TRBJ2-2,-,-,TGTGCCAGCAGTCCGCTAGGCAGGGCGACTAACACCGGGGAGCTGTTTTTT,CASSPLGRATNTGELFF
TRBV27,TRBJ1-5,-,-,TGTGCCAGCAGTTTAAGGGGAATTCAGCCCCAGCATTTT,CASSLRGIQPQHF
TRBV28,TRBJ2-5,once,TRBD2,TGTGCCAGCAGTTTATGGACTAGCGGGGAAGAGACCCAGTACTTC,CASSLWTSGEETQYF
TRBV2,TRBJ1-2,-,-,TGTGCCAGCAGTGGGCAGACAAACTATGGCTACACCTTC,CASSGQTNYGYTF
TRBV5-5,TRBJ1-1,-,-,TGTGCCAGCAGCGCGGACACGAACACTGAAGCTTTCTTT,CASSADTNTEAFF
TRBV11-2,TRBJ2-1,few,TRBD2,TGTGCCAGCAGCTTAATAGCGGGAGAGCAGTTCTTC,CASSLIAGEQFF
TRBV12-3/TRBV12-4,TRBJ1-5,once,-,TGTGCCAGCAGTTCAGATTTTAATCAGCCCCAGCATTTT,CASSSDFNQPQHF
TRBV4-2,TRBJ2-2,-,-,TGTGCCAGCAGCCAAGTTAGCAGCCTAAACACCGGGGAGCTGTTTTTT,CASSQVSSLNTGELFF
TRBV3-1/TRBV3-2,TRBJ1-5,-,-,TGTGCCAGCAGCCAAGCAGGCGGGGGTCAGCCCCAGCATTTT,CASSQAGGGQPQHF
TRBV5-1,TRBJ2-7,few,-,TGCGCCAGCAGCTTAGAGGGAGGTTACGAGCAGTACTTC,CASSLEGGYEQYF
TRBV3-1/TRBV3-2,TRBJ2-5,-,TRBD1,TGTGCCAGCAGCCCGAGACAGGGGGTTGAGACCCAGTACTTC,CASSPRQGVETQYF
TRBV30,TRBJ1-5,-,-,TGTGCCTGGTCCCCCGGTGGCAATCAGCCCCAGCATTTT,CAWSPGGNQPQHF
TRBV5-4,TRBJ1-4,-,TRBD1,TGTGCCAGCAGCAGTACAGGGGGGCGGAATGAAAAACTGTTTTTT,CASSSTGGRNEKLFF
TRBV3-1/TRBV3-2,TRBJ1-2,-,-,TGTGCCAGCAGTCCAAGGTCGCGGTGGTCCTATGGCTACACCTTC,CASSPRSRWSYGYTF
TRBV12-3/TRBV12-4,TRBJ1-1,-,-,TGTGCCAGCAGTTCACAGGGTTTCACTGAAGCTTTCTTT,CASSSQGFTEAFF
TRBV9,TRBJ1-3,-,-,TGTGCCAGCAGCGCGGACAGCTCCTCTGGAAACACCATATATTTT,CASSADSSSGNTIYF
TRBV19,TRBJ2-1,-,TRBD2,TGTGCCAGTAGTATACGGGGCCTAGCGGGAAGATACAATGAGCAGTTCTTC,CASSIRGLAGRYNEQFF